These 28 T cell receptor beta chains share one sample of origin, sequenced in a study of blood T cell repertoires in COVID-19. Libraries were prepared by immunoSEQ multiplex PCR; TCRdb keeps only in-frame clonotypes and omits some of them. The data show 60,000 to 70,000 clones, about nine tenths seen once. Sequencing used peripheral blood. All receptors come from a human donor with active COVID-19. The donor label of this sample is uncertain.

The rearrangement uses TRBV7-2 and TRBJ1-5; D might be TRBD1 (5 bases). Trimming took off 5 bases at V and 5 bases at J, with 10 bases between the two ends. There are 13 residues in the CDR3. Germline V gene lookup returns CDR1 SGHTA and CDR2 FQGNSA. CDR3 loop: CASSPDSDQPQHF. In DNA form, the CDR3 reads TGTGCCAGCAGCCCCGACAGCGATCAGCCCCAGCATTTT.

This rearrangement joins TRBV5-6 to TRBJ2-7; 9 nucleotides line up with TRBD1. The CDR3 spans 16 residues. The ends lost 1 base at V and 0 bases at J; junction bases unmatched: 5. The germline gives CDR1 SGHDT, CDR2 YYEEEE. The CDR3 loop reads CASSLIRDRDSYEQYF. DNA of the CDR3: TGTGCCAGCAGCTTGATCCGGGACAGGGACTCCTACGAGCAGTACTTC.

A word on this clone: The same CDR3 also results from other DNA sequences found in this sample. CDR3 sequence: CASSLGTGGNEQFF. DNA for the CDR3: TGTGCCAGCAGTCTCGGGACAGGGGGAAATGAGCAGTTCTTC. The chain couples TRBV27 to TRBJ2-1; TRBD1 agrees at 11 bases. Per the germline V gene, CDR1 is MNHEY and CDR2 is SMNVEV (reference sequence). The CDR3 is made up of 14 amino acids. V lost 5 bases to trimming and J lost 7 bases; unmatched junction nucleotides: 4.

Details on this clone: Other DNA sequences in this sample translate to the same CDR3. The chain recombines TRBV7-2 with TRBJ2-5, with D perhaps TRBD2 (6 bases). Germline-derived CDR1 and CDR2 are SGHTA and FQGNSA. Between the trimmed V and J ends, which lost 5 bases and 1 base, there was a span of 8 bases. This CDR3 comprises 13 residues. CDR3 amino acids: CASSRGLQETQYF. The CDR3 DNA is TGTGCCAGCAGCCGGGGACTCCAAGAGACCCAGTACTTC.

The CDR3 DNA sequence: TGCGCCAGCAGTCCAAGGTCAGGGCGGACAGAAAACTACGAGCAGTACTTC. Amino acid sequence: CASSPRSGRTENYEQYF. V and J are TRBV23-1 and TRBJ2-7, with TRBD1 as a possible D gene (6 bases). TRBV23-1 is designated an ORF whose function remains uncertain. V lost 4 bases and J lost 3, with 22 bases in between. This CDR3 is built from 17 residues.

The CDR3 is CASSYSWGGGVNEQFF. The CDR3 bases are TGTGCCAGCAGTTACTCTTGGGGAGGGGGTGTAAATGAGCAGTTCTTC. The chain uses TRBV6-5 and TRBJ2-1; D is perhaps TRBD2 (7 bases). The CDR3 is 16 amino acids. V was trimmed by 0 bases and J by 7 bases, leaving 16 bases between them. The V gene's germline CDR1 is MNHEY and CDR2 SVGAGI.

V gene TRBV7-2 combines with J gene TRBJ2-7; a weak D match, TRBD1 (5 bases). The CDR3 is 14 amino acids. The ends were cut back, 8 bases at V and 3 bases at J, with 17 bases in the middle. Looked up from germline, CDR1 is SGHTA and CDR2 is FQGNSA. CDR3 loop: CASAADREIYEQYF. Here the CDR3 DNA reads TGTGCCAGCGCCGCCGACAGAGAGATCTACGAGCAGTACTTC.

The genes are TRBV10-3 and TRBJ2-7; 7 bases are a match to TRBD2. The CDR3 loop spans 13 amino acids. Germline V CDR1 and CDR2: ENHRY, SYGVKD. Trimming took 6 bases from V and 3 from J; bases not matched to a gene: 5. CDR3 coding DNA: TGTGCCATCAGAAACGGGACTAACTACGAGCAGTACTTC. It yields the protein CAIRNGTNYEQYF.

The J gene is TRBJ2-1, the V gene TRBV5-4, with 8 bases identical to TRBD2. Germline V lookup: CDR1 SGHNT, CDR2 YYREEE (reference sequence). The CDR3 spans 16 residues. J was trimmed by 8 bases and V by 6 bases; bases with no gene match: 16. The CDR3 region is CASTQPQREYGDEQFF. CDR3 DNA sequence: TGTGCCAGCACCCAACCCCAGCGGGAGTATGGGGATGAGCAGTTCTTC.

J is TRBJ2-7 and V is TRBV19; unclear D gene. The CDR3 sequence is 14 residues long. V gave up 6 bases and J gave up 0 bases, with 12 bases separating them. CDR1 LNHDA and CDR2 SQIVND come from the germline V gene (reference sequence). The CDR3: CASRERRSSYEQYF. Here the CDR3 DNA reads TGTGCCAGTAGGGAGCGTAGGAGCTCCTACGAGCAGTACTTC.

The chain's CDR3 is CASGLVLGTSGRAFYNEQFF. The DNA for the CDR3 is TGTGCTAGTGGTTTGGTACTCGGGACTAGCGGGAGGGCATTCTACAATGAGCAGTTCTTC. This rearrangement joins TRBV12-5 to TRBJ2-1; 16 nucleotides line up with TRBD2. V trimming: 0 bases; J trimming: 3 bases; junction bases outside the gene matches: 8. This CDR3 region has 20 residues. Per germline, CDR1 LGHNT and CDR2 FRNRAP.

The chain employs TRBV7-3 and TRBJ2-1, with a tentative D call TRBD2 (6 bases). Trimming took off 5 bases at V and 6 bases at J, with 17 bases between the two ends. Germline values: CDR1 SGHTA, CDR2 FQGTGA. This CDR3 is 15 amino acids long. The CDR3 here is CASSARLVGVNEQFF. As DNA, the CDR3 is TGTGCCAGCAGCGCACGACTAGTCGGGGTCAATGAGCAGTTCTTC. The whole variable domain, filled in from reference TRBV7-3 and TRBJ2-1, reads GAGVSQTPSNKVTEKGKYVELRCDPISGHTALYWYRQSLGQGPEFLIYFQGTGAADDSGLPNDRFFAVRPEGSVSTLKIQRTERGDSAVYLCASSARLVGVNEQFFGPGTRLTVL.

V usage is TRBV29-1 and J usage is TRBJ2-3, with D tentatively TRBD1 (6 bases). The CDR3 runs 14 residues. CDR1 and CDR2 (germline): SQVTM, ANQGSEA. The V gene lost 4 bases and the J gene lost 3 bases, with 14 bases spanning the gap. In nucleotides, the CDR3 is TGCAGCGTTGGGGGCTCAGGGGCAACAGATACGCAGTATTTT. Its translation: CSVGGSGATDTQYF.

V gene TRBV2 combines with J gene TRBJ2-4; 8 bases are a match to TRBD1. V lost 10 bases and J lost 0; bases outside the gene matches: 5. The CDR3 covers 14 residues. Germline V gives CDR1 SNHLY, CDR2 FYNNEI. The DNA for the CDR3 is TGTGCCACTCGGGACAGGTTAGCCAAAAACATTCAGTACTTC. Translating gives CATRDRLAKNIQYF.

A single count supports this clone. This sequence joins TRBV11-3 and TRBJ2-7; 7 bases are a match to TRBD1. This CDR3 spans 12 amino acids. CDR1 is SGHNT, CDR2 YENEEA, per germline. The junction had 2 bases not matched to a gene; V was cut back by 4 bases and J by 5 bases. The CDR3 DNA sequence: TGTGCCAGCAGCTCCGACAGGGACGAGCAGTACTTC. Protein product: CASSSDRDEQYF.

The rearrangement uses TRBV28 and TRBJ1-2; TRBD1 matches 11 bases. Germline V lookup: CDR1 MDHEN, CDR2 SYDVKM. Trimming took 1 base from V and 3 from J; bases not matched to a gene: 4. CDR3 length: 16 amino acids. The CDR3 bases are TGTGCCAGCAGTTTATTCCGGACAGGGGGCCACTATGGCTACACCTTC. Amino acid sequence: CASSLFRTGGHYGYTF.

This clone appeared a single time. The CDR3 spells CASTDSYEQYF. For the CDR3, the DNA is TGTGCCAGCACCGACAGCTACGAGCAGTACTTC. This rearrangement joins TRBV6-5 to TRBJ2-7; tentative D call: TRBD1 (5 bases). V gave up 7 bases and J gave up 3 bases, with 7 bases separating them. The CDR3 extends over 11 amino acids. Germline V CDR1 and CDR2: MNHEY, SVGAGI.

The chain has TRBV15 and TRBJ2-7; 7 positions agree with TRBD1. Unmatched junction bases numbered 5, after V lost 1 base and J lost 5 bases. Germline CDR1 reads LNHNV; CDR2 reads YYDKDF (reference sequence). The CDR3 contains 14 residues. The CDR3 DNA reads TGTGCCACCAGCAGAGCTGGACAGGCCCACGAGCAGTACTTC. Protein product: CATSRAGQAHEQYF.

V and J are TRBV7-9 and TRBJ2-3; 10 positions agree with TRBD2. Germline V gene sequence: CDR1 SEHNR, CDR2 FQNEAQ (reference sequence). CDR3 size: 16 residues. V lost 1 base to trimming and J lost 0 bases; unmatched junction nucleotides: 1. CDR3 DNA: TGTGCCAGCAGCTTAGGAGCGGGAGGGAGCACAGATACGCAGTATTTT. This gives the protein CASSLGAGGSTDTQYF.

Here the CDR3 reads CASSLGGGGLKYEQYF. DNA of the CDR3: TGTGCCAGCAGCTTAGGCGGCGGGGGATTGAAGTACGAGCAGTACTTC. The chain combines TRBV7-2 with TRBJ2-7; 7 bases are a match to TRBD2. The CDR3 runs to 16 residues. Germline V gene sequence: CDR1 SGHTA, CDR2 FQGNSA. Trimming removed 1 base from V and 4 bases from J; junction bases left unmatched: 10. The full variable domain, its missing parts supplied by reference TRBV7-2 and TRBJ2-7, is GAGVSQSPSNKVTEKGKDVELRCDPISGHTALYWYRQSLGQGLEFLIYFQGNSAPDKSGLPSDRFSAERTGGSVSTLTIQRTQQEDSAVYLCASSLGGGGLKYEQYFGPGTRLTVT.

The V and J genes are TRBV28 and TRBJ2-7, with D possibly TRBD2 on 5 matching bases. The ends were cut back, 1 base at V and 3 bases at J, with 10 bases in the middle. This CDR3 contains 14 residues. Looked up from germline, CDR1 is MDHEN and CDR2 is SYDVKM. The chain's CDR3 is CASSLSGEGYEQYF. The CDR3 DNA reads TGTGCCAGCAGTTTATCTGGCGAGGGCTACGAGCAGTACTTC. The full variable domain, its missing parts supplied by reference TRBV28 and TRBJ2-7, is DVKVTQSSRYLVKRTGEKVFLECVQDMDHENMFWYRQDPGLGLRLIYFSYDVKMKEKGDIPEGYSVSREKKERFSLILESASTNQTSMYLCASSLSGEGYEQYFGPGTRLTVT.

V gene TRBV19 combines with J gene TRBJ2-2; TRBD2 matches 16 bases. The germline V gene has CDR1 LNHDA and CDR2 SQIVND (reference sequence). The junction had 8 bases not matched to a gene; V was cut back by 3 bases and J by 7 bases. The CDR3 loop spans 18 amino acids. CDR3 in DNA: TGTGCCAGTAGTATGAGGGGACTAGCGGGAGGGAGTGGCGGGGAGCTGTTTTTT. This encodes CASSMRGLAGGSGGELFF.

The rearrangement uses TRBV7-2 and TRBJ2-7, with D possibly TRBD1 on 6 matching bases. Per germline, CDR1 SGHTA and CDR2 FQGNSA. Trimming took off 5 bases at V and 2 bases at J, with 10 bases between the two ends. The CDR3 totals 13 residues. CDR3: CASSNRVAYEQYF. As DNA, the CDR3 is TGTGCCAGCAGCAACAGGGTAGCCTACGAGCAGTACTTC.

This clone turned up a few times. The rearrangement uses TRBV7-2 and TRBJ2-7; 7 bases match TRBD2. The CDR3 loop spans 15 amino acids. CDR1 SGHTA and CDR2 FQGNSA come from the germline V gene. V lost 5 bases and J lost 7; bases outside the gene matches: 14. The CDR3 DNA reads as TGTGCCAGCAGCCTAGGGGCTAGCGGTCCCGTGGAGCAGTACTTC. Translated: CASSLGASGPVEQYF.

DNA of the CDR3: TGTGCCAGCAGTTTACTTACAGGGGGGTACGAGCAGTACTTC. Its protein is CASSLLTGGYEQYF. This rearrangement joins TRBV28 to TRBJ2-7; 8 bases are a match to TRBD1. Trimming cost V 2 bases and J 4 bases; bases outside gene matches: 4. Germline loops: CDR1 MDHEN, CDR2 SYDVKM. CDR3 length: 14 residues.

This clone has just one count. V usage is TRBV28 and J usage is TRBJ2-7, with 14 bases identical to TRBD2. CDR3 size: 17 residues. V shed 9 bases and J 0 bases; nucleotides not matched to a gene: 10. Germline assignment: CDR1 MDHEN and CDR2 SYDVKM. CDR3 loop: CASCRGLAGVSSYEQYF. The DNA for the CDR3 is TGTGCCAGTTGCCGGGGACTAGCGGGAGTGAGCTCCTACGAGCAGTACTTC.

This clone was seen once. The chain links TRBV28 to TRBJ2-6; D gene unclear. The V end lost 4 bases, the J end lost 0 bases, and 4 bases lay between the germline ends. The CDR3 runs 14 residues. Germline V gives CDR1 MDHEN, CDR2 SYDVKM. The CDR3 DNA is TGTGCCAGCAGTTCCCGCTCTGGGGCCAACGTCCTGACTTTC. This codes for CASSSRSGANVLTF.

The chain carries TRBV6-5 and TRBJ2-1, with 9 bases fitting TRBD2. The CDR3 covers 14 residues. Germline V gene data show CDR1 as MNHEY and CDR2 as SVGAGI. J gave up 0 bases and V 8 bases, and 2 bases lay outside the gene matches. Here the CDR3 reads CASLSGSSYNEQFF. The DNA for the CDR3 is TGTGCCAGCCTTAGCGGGAGCTCCTACAATGAGCAGTTCTTC.